This entry concerns a single T cell receptor beta chain. The data were produced by immunoSEQ multiplex PCR, yet TCRdb's version contains in-frame clones alone and is incomplete. The sample has around 340,000 clones; 86% are singletons. The CDR3 loop spans 16 amino acids. Trimming removed 2 bases from V and 4 bases from J, with 15 bases in between. In germline, CDR1 is SGHVS, CDR2 FNYEAQ. The entry originates in a study of blood T cell repertoires in COVID-19. As for the study in general: Whether acute or convalescent, the COVID-19 samples came from the United States, Italy and Spain.

The V call is TRBV7-6, the J call TRBJ2-1, with D maybe TRBD2 (5 bases). What was sequenced was PBMCs or T cells enriched from blood (not recorded which). The origin of this receptor is a woman in her thirties or forties with acute COVID-19. CDR3 loop: CASSLPPGSQYNEQFF. The CDR3 DNA reads as TGTGCCAGCAGCTTACCGCCGGGGTCCCAGTACAATGAGCAGTTCTTC.